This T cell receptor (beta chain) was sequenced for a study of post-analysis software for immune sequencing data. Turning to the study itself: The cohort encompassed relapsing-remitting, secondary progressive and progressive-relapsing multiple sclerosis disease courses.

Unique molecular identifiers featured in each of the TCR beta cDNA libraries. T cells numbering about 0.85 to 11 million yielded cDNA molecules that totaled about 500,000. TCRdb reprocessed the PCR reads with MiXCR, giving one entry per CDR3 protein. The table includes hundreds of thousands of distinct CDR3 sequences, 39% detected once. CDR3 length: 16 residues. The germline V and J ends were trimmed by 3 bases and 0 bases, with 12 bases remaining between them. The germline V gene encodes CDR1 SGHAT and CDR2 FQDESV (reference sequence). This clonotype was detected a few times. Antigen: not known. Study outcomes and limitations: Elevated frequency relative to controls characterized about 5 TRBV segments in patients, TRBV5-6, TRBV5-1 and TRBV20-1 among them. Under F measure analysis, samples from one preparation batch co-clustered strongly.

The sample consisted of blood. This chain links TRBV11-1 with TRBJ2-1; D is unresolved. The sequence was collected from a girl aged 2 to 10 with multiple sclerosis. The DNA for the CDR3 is TGTGCCAGCAGCTTGGAGCAAGAGAGCTCCTACAATGAGCAGTTCTTC. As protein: CASSLEQESSYNEQFF.